Listed below are T cell receptor beta chains from one sample, sequenced in a study of T cell responses to AZD1222 COVID-19 vaccine. Measured with immunoSEQ multiplex PCR; TCRdb has only the in-frame clones, and not every one. The table includes about 100,000 clones, 85% to 90% detected once. The specimen comprised peripheral blood, sampled on day 0 of AZD1222 vaccination. Receptors originate from an adult in good health. Both conserved end residues are part of each CDR3. The D gene is left open where the match is weak.

V gene: TRBV4-1; J gene: TRBJ1-6; D gene: TRBD1; CDR3 protein: CASSHSGTGGQSGAPLHF; CDR3 DNA: TGCGCCAGCAGCCACTCCGGGACAGGGGGCCAATCAGGGGCACCCCTCCACTTT
V gene: TRBV3-1/TRBV3-2; J gene: TRBJ1-2; D gene: -; CDR3 protein: CASSPNRGYTF; CDR3 DNA: TGTGCCAGCAGCCCGAACCGAGGCTACACCTTC
V gene: TRBV7-9; J gene: TRBJ1-4; D gene: -; CDR3 protein: CASSSTGRTNEKLFF; CDR3 DNA: TGTGCCAGCAGCTCCACAGGGAGAACTAATGAAAAACTGTTTTTT
V gene: TRBV7-2; J gene: TRBJ1-1; D gene: -; CDR3 protein: CASSPWRGGEAFF; CDR3 DNA: TGTGCCAGCAGTCCATGGAGAGGAGGTGAAGCTTTCTTT
V gene: TRBV28; J gene: TRBJ1-2; D gene: -; CDR3 protein: CASSYPLNRARANYGYTF; CDR3 DNA: TGTGCCAGCAGTTATCCTCTAAACCGGGCCAGAGCTAACTATGGCTACACCTTC
V gene: TRBV5-5; J gene: TRBJ2-7; D gene: TRBD2; CDR3 protein: CASSRTSGEVRGEQYF; CDR3 DNA: TGTGCCAGCAGCCGTACTAGCGGGGAGGTCCGTGGCGAGCAGTACTTC
V gene: TRBV4-3; J gene: TRBJ2-1; D gene: -; CDR3 protein: CASSQERARTYNEQFF; CDR3 DNA: TGCGCCAGCAGCCAAGAACGAGCCAGAACCTACAATGAGCAGTTCTTC
V gene: TRBV9; J gene: TRBJ2-3; D gene: TRBD2; CDR3 protein: CASSVLTSADTQYF; CDR3 DNA: TGTGCCAGCAGCGTATTAACTAGCGCAGATACGCAGTATTTT
V gene: TRBV28; J gene: TRBJ1-2; D gene: TRBD1; CDR3 protein: CASSSRGRGNGYTF; CDR3 DNA: TGTGCCAGCAGTTCCAGGGGGCGCGGAAATGGCTACACCTTC
V gene: TRBV9; J gene: TRBJ1-2; D gene: -; CDR3 protein: CASSVGTGDIYYGYTF; CDR3 DNA: TGTGCCAGCAGCGTAGGGACCGGGGATATCTACTATGGCTACACCTTC
V gene: TRBV13; J gene: TRBJ2-7; D gene: -; CDR3 protein: CASSSPVRSYEQYF; CDR3 DNA: TGTGCCAGCAGCTCCCCCGTGCGCTCCTACGAGCAGTACTTC
V gene: TRBV2; J gene: TRBJ2-7; D gene: -; CDR3 protein: CASKGGNPEQYF; CDR3 DNA: TGTGCCAGCAAGGGCGGGAACCCCGAGCAGTACTTC
V gene: TRBV19; J gene: TRBJ2-2; D gene: -; CDR3 protein: CASRQQATGELFF; CDR3 DNA: TGTGCCAGTCGGCAGCAAGCCACCGGGGAGCTGTTTTTT
V gene: TRBV7-2; J gene: TRBJ1-6; D gene: -; CDR3 protein: CASSLYTGADDSPLHF; CDR3 DNA: TGTGCCAGCAGCTTATATACGGGGGCCGATGATTCACCCCTCCACTTT